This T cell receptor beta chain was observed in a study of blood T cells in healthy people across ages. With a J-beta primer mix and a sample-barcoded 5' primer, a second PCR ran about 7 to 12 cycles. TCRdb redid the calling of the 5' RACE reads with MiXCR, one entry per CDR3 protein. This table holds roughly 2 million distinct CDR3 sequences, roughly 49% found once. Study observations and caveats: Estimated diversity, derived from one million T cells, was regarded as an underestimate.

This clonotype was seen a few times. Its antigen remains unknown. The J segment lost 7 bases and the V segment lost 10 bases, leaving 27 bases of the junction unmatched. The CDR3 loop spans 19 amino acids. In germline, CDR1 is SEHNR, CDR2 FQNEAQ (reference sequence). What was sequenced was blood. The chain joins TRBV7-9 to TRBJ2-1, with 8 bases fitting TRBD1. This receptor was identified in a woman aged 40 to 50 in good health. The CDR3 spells CATRGLTGAKVGTRNEQFF. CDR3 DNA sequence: TGTGCCACCAGGGGCCTGACAGGGGCAAAAGTAGGGACGCGAAATGAGCAGTTCTTC.